The sample holds one count of the clone carrying this TCR beta chain. Its antigen is unknown. Each pre-culture CD4+ sample aimed for 200,000 T cell genomes at deep resolution. Using immunoSEQ multiplex PCR, the repertoire was profiled, and TCRdb retains in-frame clones only, with some absent. The repertoire includes 85,000 to 90,000 clones, approximately 89% of them detected once, and roughly 1.5% sits in the top ten. The data derive from a study of T cell repertoires and HLA-DP antigens. V was shortened by 10 bases and J by 5 bases, with 19 bases between the two germline ends. Germline CDR1 and CDR2: SNHLY and FYNNEI. CDR3 length: 14 amino acids.

This TCR derives from a man aged 45 to 65 in good health and CMV-seronegative. Sample: CD4+ T cells from PBMCs. The J gene is TRBJ2-3, the V gene TRBV2; no reliable D call. CDR3 in amino acids: CATRQRSAVDTQYF. Here the CDR3 DNA reads TGTGCCACTAGACAAAGGAGTGCGGTAGATACGCAGTATTTT.